These T cell receptor beta chains were read from a single sample in a study of T cells in Graves' hyperthyroidism and ophthalmopathy. MiXCR was run by TCRdb on the multiplex PCR reads, yielding one entry per CDR3 protein. Found here are 300,000 to 400,000 distinct CDR3 sequences, around 20% of them singletons; the top ten hold 50% to 65%. Material for sequencing was blood. Receptors originate from a woman aged 50 to 65 with Graves' hyperthyroidism. The CDR3 runs from the conserved cysteine through the conserved F or W. The order of the fields is V gene, J gene, D gene, clone size, CDR3 DNA, CDR3 protein. A D gene is named only where the DNA matches it firmly. Clone size is shown for a subset of rows, as once, few, many or a class of expanded clone.

V gene: TRBV3-1; J gene: TRBJ2-7; D gene: TRBD1; clone size: few; CDR3 DNA: TGTGCCAGCAGCCAAGAGGGCCCAGTGACAGGGGGGCACGAGCAGTACTTC; CDR3 protein: CASSQEGPVTGGHEQYF
V gene: TRBV5-1; J gene: TRBJ2-3; D gene: TRBD2; clone size: many; CDR3 DNA: TGCGCCAGCAGCTTGGCTAGCGGGAGCACAGATACGCAGTATTTT; CDR3 protein: CASSLASGSTDTQYF
V gene: TRBV6-1; J gene: TRBJ2-3; D gene: TRBD2; clone size: many; CDR3 DNA: TGTGCCAGCAGCTCCTCTGAGACTAGCGGGGGGGCAGGTACGCAGTATTTT; CDR3 protein: CASSSSETSGGAGTQYF
V gene: TRBV10-1; J gene: TRBJ2-1; D gene: TRBD2; clone size: many; CDR3 DNA: TGCGCCAGCAGTGATAGCGGGCGAGGGAAAGAGCAGTTCTTC; CDR3 protein: CASSDSGRGKEQFF
V gene: TRBV12-3/TRBV12-4; J gene: TRBJ1-4; D gene: TRBD1; clone size: many; CDR3 DNA: TGTGCCAGCAGTTTCGGACAGGGATCAACTAATGAAAAACTGTTTTTT; CDR3 protein: CASSFGQGSTNEKLFF
V gene: TRBV28; J gene: TRBJ1-3; D gene: .; clone size: .; CDR3 DNA: TGTGCCAGCAGTTTCGAGTACTCTGGAAACACCATATATTTT; CDR3 protein: CASSFEYSGNTIYF
V gene: TRBV20-1; J gene: TRBJ2-3; D gene: .; clone size: many; CDR3 DNA: TGCAGTGCTAGGGGGACTTCTAGCACAGATACGCAGTATTTT; CDR3 protein: CSARGTSSTDTQYF
V gene: TRBV28; J gene: TRBJ1-6; D gene: TRBD1; clone size: few; CDR3 DNA: TGTGCCAGCAGAGCCGGGACAGGGGGTTCACCCCTCCACTTT; CDR3 protein: CASRAGTGGSPLHF
V gene: TRBV10-3; J gene: TRBJ1-1; D gene: TRBD1; clone size: few; CDR3 DNA: TGTGCCATCAGTGAAGTAGGACAGGGGAACACTGAAGCTTTCTTT; CDR3 protein: CAISEVGQGNTEAFF
V gene: TRBV6-5; J gene: TRBJ1-2; D gene: .; clone size: few; CDR3 DNA: TGTGCCAGCAGTTACTCCTATTGGGGCTATGGCTACACCTTC; CDR3 protein: CASSYSYWGYGYTF
V gene: TRBV3-1; J gene: TRBJ1-1; D gene: .; clone size: .; CDR3 DNA: TGTGCCAGCAGCCAAGATCGACGAGGGACTGAAGCTTTCTTT; CDR3 protein: CASSQDRRGTEAFF
V gene: TRBV20-1; J gene: TRBJ2-7; D gene: TRBD2; clone size: many; CDR3 DNA: TGCAGTGCTAAGGGGACTAGCGGGAGTGGGTACGAGCAGTACTTC; CDR3 protein: CSAKGTSGSGYEQYF
V gene: TRBV7-2; J gene: TRBJ2-4; D gene: .; clone size: few; CDR3 DNA: TGTGCCAGCAGCTTAGCGAGGCAGAAAAACATTCAGTACTTC; CDR3 protein: CASSLARQKNIQYF
V gene: TRBV5-1; J gene: TRBJ1-1; D gene: .; clone size: many; CDR3 DNA: TGCGCCAGCAGCTTGGGGGGGGCCCTGAACACTGAAGCTTTCTTT; CDR3 protein: CASSLGGALNTEAFF
V gene: TRBV28; J gene: TRBJ1-2; D gene: .; clone size: few; CDR3 DNA: TGTGCCAGCAGTCCGCACCTAGCTAACTATGGCTACACCTTC; CDR3 protein: CASSPHLANYGYTF
V gene: TRBV28; J gene: TRBJ2-3; D gene: TRBD2; clone size: .; CDR3 DNA: TGTGCCAGCAGTTCGGCGGGAGGGAGCACAGATACGCAGTATTTT; CDR3 protein: CASSSAGGSTDTQYF
V gene: TRBV18; J gene: TRBJ2-1; D gene: .; clone size: many; CDR3 DNA: TGTGCCAGCTCGGGACTCCCCTACAATGAGCAGTTCTTC; CDR3 protein: CASSGLPYNEQFF
V gene: TRBV7-8; J gene: TRBJ2-2; D gene: .; clone size: many; CDR3 DNA: TGTGCCAGCAACACAGGGACCACCGGGGAGCTGTTTTTT; CDR3 protein: CASNTGTTGELFF